There are many counts of the clone carrying this T cell receptor beta chain. Its antigen remains unidentified. The data originate from a study of T cells in Graves' hyperthyroidism and ophthalmopathy. RNA transcripts yielded amplified TCR beta CDR3 regions. Primed by the HTBI set, a first-round RT-PCR was run on the TCR CDR3. TCRdb reanalysed the multiplex PCR reads using MiXCR and keeps one entry per CDR3 protein. The data hold about 720,000 distinct CDR3 sequences, with 18% observed a single time. The study left out patients who had uncontrolled infection, other autoimmune disease, pregnancy or lactation. Notes on the study in general: Blood shared most expanded thyroid clonotypes above 0.001.

Germline CDR1 reads DFQATT; CDR2 reads SNEGSKA (reference sequence). The trim removed 1 base at V and 7 bases at J, leaving 10 bases unmatched. This CDR3 is 15 amino acids long. The TCR was taken from a woman aged 45-59 years with Graves' hyperthyroidism that later progressed to Graves' ophthalmopathy. This chain links TRBV20-1 with TRBJ1-5, with TRBD1 matching 7 bases. The sequenced material came from blood. The CDR3 DNA reads as TGCAGTGCTAGAGTGGGGACAGCCCTCGGGCAGCCCCAGCATTTT. Its protein product is CSARVGTALGQPQHF.